The sequence of this TCR beta chain was determined in a study of T-cell reconstitution after alpha-beta-depleted transplantation in children. CDR3 length equals 13 residues. Preparation of the TCRbeta library used unique molecular identifiers. TCRdb processed the PCR reads anew with MiXCR; each CDR3 protein has one entry. The sample contains 400,000 to 500,000 distinct CDR3 sequences, 11% of which appear only once. This clonotype was seen more than once but under ten times. Specimen: PBMCs from the stem cell graft donor, collected from the stem cell graft. The TCR originated in a human donor who donated a stem cell graft to a child with acute myeloid leukemia. This chain uses TRBV21-1 with TRBJ2-7; the tabulated D call, TRBD1, remains unverified against the DNA. TRBV21-1 is a known pseudogene. The CDR3 sequence: CASSGQGHYEQYV. CDR3 sequence (DNA): TGTGCCAGCAGTGGACAGGGGCACTACGAGCAGTACGTC.